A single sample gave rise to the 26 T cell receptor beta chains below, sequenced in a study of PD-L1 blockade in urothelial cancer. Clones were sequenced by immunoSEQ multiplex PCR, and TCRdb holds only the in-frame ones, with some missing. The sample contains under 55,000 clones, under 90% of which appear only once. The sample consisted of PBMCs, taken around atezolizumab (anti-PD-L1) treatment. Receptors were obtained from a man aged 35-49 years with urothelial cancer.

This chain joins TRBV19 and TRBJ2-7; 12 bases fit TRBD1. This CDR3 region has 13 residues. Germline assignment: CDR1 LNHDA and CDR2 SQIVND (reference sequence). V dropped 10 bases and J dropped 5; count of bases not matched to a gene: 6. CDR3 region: CATTGTGGNEQYF. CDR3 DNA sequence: TGTGCCACAACCGGGACAGGGGGCAACGAGCAGTACTTC.

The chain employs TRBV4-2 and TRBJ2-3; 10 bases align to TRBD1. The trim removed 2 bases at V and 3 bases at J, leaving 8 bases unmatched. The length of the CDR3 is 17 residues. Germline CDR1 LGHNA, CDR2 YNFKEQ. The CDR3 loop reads CASSQLPGQGRTDTQYF. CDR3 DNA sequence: TGTGCCAGCAGCCAACTTCCGGGACAGGGGAGGACAGATACGCAGTATTTT.

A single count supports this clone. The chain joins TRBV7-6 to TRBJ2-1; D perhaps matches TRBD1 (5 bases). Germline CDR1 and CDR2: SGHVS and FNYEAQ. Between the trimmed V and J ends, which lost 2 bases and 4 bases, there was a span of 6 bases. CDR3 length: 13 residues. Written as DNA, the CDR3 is TGTGCCAGCAGCTTATCAGGGTACAATGAGCAGTTCTTC. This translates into CASSLSGYNEQFF.

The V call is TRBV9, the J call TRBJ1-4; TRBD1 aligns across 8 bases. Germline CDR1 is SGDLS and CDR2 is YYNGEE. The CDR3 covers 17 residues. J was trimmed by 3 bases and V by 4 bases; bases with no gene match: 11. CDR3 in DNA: TGTGCCAGCAGCCCACACCCCGGGACAGGAGCTAATGAAAAACTGTTTTTT. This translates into CASSPHPGTGANEKLFF.

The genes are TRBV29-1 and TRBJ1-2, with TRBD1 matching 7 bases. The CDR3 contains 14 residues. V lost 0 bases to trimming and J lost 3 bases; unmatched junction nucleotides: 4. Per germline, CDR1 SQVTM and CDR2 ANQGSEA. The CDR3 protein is CSVEDRTGDYGYTF. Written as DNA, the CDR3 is TGCAGCGTTGAAGATCGGACAGGAGACTATGGCTACACCTTC.

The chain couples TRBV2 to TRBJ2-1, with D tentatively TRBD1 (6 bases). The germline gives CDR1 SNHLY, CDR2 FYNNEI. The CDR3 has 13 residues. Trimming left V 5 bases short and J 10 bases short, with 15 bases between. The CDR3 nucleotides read TGTGCCAGCAGTCAACTCAGGGGCGGAGAGCAGTTCTTC. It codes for CASSQLRGGEQFF.

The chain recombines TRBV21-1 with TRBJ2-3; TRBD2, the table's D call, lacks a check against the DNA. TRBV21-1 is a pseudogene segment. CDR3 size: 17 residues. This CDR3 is CASRGSSGRFVTDTQYF. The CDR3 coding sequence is TGTGCCAGCAGGGGGTCTAGCGGGAGGTTTGTCACAGATACGCAGTATTTT.

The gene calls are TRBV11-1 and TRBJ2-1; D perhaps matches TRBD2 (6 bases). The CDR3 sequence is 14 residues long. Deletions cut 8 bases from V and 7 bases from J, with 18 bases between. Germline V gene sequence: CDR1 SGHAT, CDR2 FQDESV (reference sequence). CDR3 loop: CASSDGSGGNEQFF. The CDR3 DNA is TGTGCCAGCTCAGACGGGAGTGGTGGGAATGAGCAGTTCTTC.

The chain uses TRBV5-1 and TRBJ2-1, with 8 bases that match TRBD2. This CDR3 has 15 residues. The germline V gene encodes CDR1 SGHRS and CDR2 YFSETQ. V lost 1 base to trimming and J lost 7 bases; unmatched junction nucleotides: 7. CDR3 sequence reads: CASSLREGFPNEQFF. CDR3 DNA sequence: TGCGCCAGCAGCTTGCGGGAGGGGTTTCCAAATGAGCAGTTCTTC.

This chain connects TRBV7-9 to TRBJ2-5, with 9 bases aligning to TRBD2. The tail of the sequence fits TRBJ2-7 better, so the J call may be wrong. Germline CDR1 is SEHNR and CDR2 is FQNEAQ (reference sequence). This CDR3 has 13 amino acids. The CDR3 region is CASTGGRAFEQYF. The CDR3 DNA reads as TGTGCCAGCACGGGCGGGAGGGCGTTCGAGCAGTACTTC.

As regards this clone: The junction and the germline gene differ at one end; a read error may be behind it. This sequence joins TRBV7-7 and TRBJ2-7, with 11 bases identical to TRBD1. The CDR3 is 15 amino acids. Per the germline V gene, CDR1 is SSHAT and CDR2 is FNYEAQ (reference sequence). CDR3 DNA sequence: TGTGCTAGCAGCCAAGGGGGACAGGGGGCCTACGAGCAGTACTTC. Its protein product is CASSQGGQGAYEQYF.

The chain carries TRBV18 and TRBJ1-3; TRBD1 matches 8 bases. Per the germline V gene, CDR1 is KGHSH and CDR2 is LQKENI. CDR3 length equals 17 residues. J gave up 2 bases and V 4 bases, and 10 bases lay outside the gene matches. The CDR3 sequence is CASSLSTLQGAGNTIYF. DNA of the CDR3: TGTGCCAGCTCACTCTCCACACTACAGGGGGCTGGAAACACCATATATTTT.

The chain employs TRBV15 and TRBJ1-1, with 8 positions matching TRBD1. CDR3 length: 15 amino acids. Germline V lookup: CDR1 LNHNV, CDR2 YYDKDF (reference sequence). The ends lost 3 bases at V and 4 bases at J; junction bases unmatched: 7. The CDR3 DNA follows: TGTGCCACCAGCAGCGGGACAGGCGGGCTCACTGAAGCTTTCTTT. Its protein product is CATSSGTGGLTEAFF.

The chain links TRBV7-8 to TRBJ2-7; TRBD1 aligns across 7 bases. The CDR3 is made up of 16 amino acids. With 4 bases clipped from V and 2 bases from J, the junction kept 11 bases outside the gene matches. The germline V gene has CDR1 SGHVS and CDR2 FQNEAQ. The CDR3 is CASSYTLKTGTYEQYF. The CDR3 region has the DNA TGTGCCAGCAGCTATACTCTAAAGACAGGGACCTACGAGCAGTACTTC.

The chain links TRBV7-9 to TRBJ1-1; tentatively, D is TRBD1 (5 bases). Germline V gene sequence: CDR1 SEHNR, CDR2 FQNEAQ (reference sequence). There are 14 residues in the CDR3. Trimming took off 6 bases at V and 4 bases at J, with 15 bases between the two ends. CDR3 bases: TGTGCCAGCAGTCCCGGGGGTGGGGGCACTGAAGCTTTCTTT. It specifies CASSPGGGGTEAFF.

Written as DNA, the CDR3 is TGTGCCAGCAGCTTTCGACAGTCAGGCAATCAGCCCCAGCATTTT. This sequence encodes CASSFRQSGNQPQHF. The chain carries TRBV5-6 and TRBJ1-5, with a tentative D call TRBD1 (5 bases). Germline CDR1 and CDR2: SGHDT and YYEEEE. There are 15 residues in the CDR3. V was pared by 2 bases and J by 2 bases, with 11 bases between.

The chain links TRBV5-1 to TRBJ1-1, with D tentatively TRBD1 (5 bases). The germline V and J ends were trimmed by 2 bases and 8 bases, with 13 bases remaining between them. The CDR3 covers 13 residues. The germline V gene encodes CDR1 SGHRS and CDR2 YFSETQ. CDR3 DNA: TGCGCCAGCAGCTTCACAGGAGCTGTAGAAGCTTTCTTT. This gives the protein CASSFTGAVEAFF.

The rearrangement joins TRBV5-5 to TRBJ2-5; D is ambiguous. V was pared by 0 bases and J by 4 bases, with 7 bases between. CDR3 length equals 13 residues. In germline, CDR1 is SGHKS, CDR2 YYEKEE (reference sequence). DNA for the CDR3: TGTGCCAGCAGCTTGGGCAGGATAGAGACCCAGTACTTC. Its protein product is CASSLGRIETQYF.

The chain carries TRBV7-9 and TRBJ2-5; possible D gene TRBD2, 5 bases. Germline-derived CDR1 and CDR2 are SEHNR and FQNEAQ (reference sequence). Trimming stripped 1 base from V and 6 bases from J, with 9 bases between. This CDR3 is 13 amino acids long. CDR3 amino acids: CASSLGWEQTQYF. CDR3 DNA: TGTGCCAGCAGCTTAGGGTGGGAGCAGACCCAGTACTTC.

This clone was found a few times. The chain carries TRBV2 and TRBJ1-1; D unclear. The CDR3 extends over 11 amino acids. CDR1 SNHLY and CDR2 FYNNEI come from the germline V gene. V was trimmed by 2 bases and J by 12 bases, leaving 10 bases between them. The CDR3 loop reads CASSELTRTFF. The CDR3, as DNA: TGTGCCAGCAGTGAACTGACGAGGACTTTCTTT.

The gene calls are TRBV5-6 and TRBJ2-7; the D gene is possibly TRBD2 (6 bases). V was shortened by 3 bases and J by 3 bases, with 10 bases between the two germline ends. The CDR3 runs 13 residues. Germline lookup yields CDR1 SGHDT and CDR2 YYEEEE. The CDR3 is CASSSGLFYEQYF. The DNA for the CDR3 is TGTGCCAGCAGCTCCGGACTATTCTACGAGCAGTACTTC.

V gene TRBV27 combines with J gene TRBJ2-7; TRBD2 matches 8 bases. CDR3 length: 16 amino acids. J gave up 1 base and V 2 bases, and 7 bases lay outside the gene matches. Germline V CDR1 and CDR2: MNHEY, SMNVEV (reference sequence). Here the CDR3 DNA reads TGTGCCAGCAGTTTACAACTAGCGGTGGGATCCTACGAGCAGTACTTC. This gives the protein CASSLQLAVGSYEQYF.

The CDR3 is CASSFRGETQYF. CDR3 bases: TGTGCCAGCAGTTTTAGGGGAGAGACCCAGTACTTC. The chain employs TRBV28 and TRBJ2-5, with D perhaps TRBD1 (5 bases). The germline V gene encodes CDR1 MDHEN and CDR2 SYDVKM. CDR3 length: 12 amino acids. Trimming shortened V by 3 bases and J by 4 bases, and 6 bases separated the two germline ends.

CDR3 sequence: CASSEGTGTYEQYF. CDR3 DNA: TGTGCCAGCAGTGAAGGGACAGGGACCTACGAGCAGTACTTC. The V call is TRBV2, the J call TRBJ2-7; 8 bases are shared with TRBD1. Trimming removed 1 base from V and 2 bases from J; junction bases left unmatched: 1. The CDR3 totals 14 residues. Germline-derived CDR1 and CDR2 are SNHLY and FYNNEI.

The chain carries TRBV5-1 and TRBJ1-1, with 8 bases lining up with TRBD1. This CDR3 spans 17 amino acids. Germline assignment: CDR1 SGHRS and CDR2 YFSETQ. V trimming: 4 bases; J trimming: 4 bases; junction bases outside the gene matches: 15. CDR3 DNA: TGCGCCAGCAGCCTTGGACAGGGTAGTTGGGGAGTCACTGAAGCTTTCTTT. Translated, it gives CASSLGQGSWGVTEAFF.

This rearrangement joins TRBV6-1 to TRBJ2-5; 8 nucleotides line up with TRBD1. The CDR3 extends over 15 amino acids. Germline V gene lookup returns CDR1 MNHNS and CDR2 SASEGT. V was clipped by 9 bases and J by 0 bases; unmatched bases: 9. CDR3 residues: CASRRAGGYQETQYF. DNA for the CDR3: TGTGCCAGTCGACGCGCAGGGGGCTACCAAGAGACCCAGTACTTC.